This passage covers 25 T cell receptor beta chains from one sample sequenced in a study of T cells in Graves' hyperthyroidism and ophthalmopathy. Template material for amplifying TCR beta CDR3 regions consisted of RNA transcripts. Initially, a first-round RT-PCR of the TCR CDR3 employed the HTBI primer set. MiXCR, applied by TCRdb to the multiplex PCR reads, yields one record per CDR3 protein. Among a few hundred thousand distinct CDR3 sequences listed, under 15% were seen once. The source material was blood. These receptors all stem from a woman aged 25 to 39 with Graves' hyperthyroidism.

This clonotype was detected many times. The V call is TRBV20-1, the J call TRBJ2-7; 11 nucleotides match TRBD2. With 0 bases clipped from V and 2 bases from J, the junction kept 6 bases outside the gene matches. Germline V CDR1 and CDR2: DFQATT, SNEGSKA (reference sequence). This CDR3 has 16 residues. The CDR3 DNA reads as TGCAGTGCTAGAGATCGCAAACTAGCGGGGGCCTACGAGCAGTACTTC. Amino acids: CSARDRKLAGAYEQYF.

The rearrangement joins TRBV20-1 to TRBJ1-1; D not certain. Germline assignment: CDR1 DFQATT and CDR2 SNEGSKA (reference sequence). The CDR3 spans 13 residues. V gave up 5 bases and J gave up 4 bases, with 14 bases separating them. The CDR3: CSASQRRGTEAFF. CDR3 DNA sequence: TGCAGTGCTTCCCAGAGGCGGGGCACTGAAGCTTTCTTT.

The V call is TRBV10-1, the J call TRBJ2-7; 7 bases fit TRBD2. With 4 bases clipped from V and 2 bases from J, the junction kept 11 bases outside the gene matches. CDR3 length: 16 amino acids. CDR1 WNHNN and CDR2 SYGVQD come from the germline V gene (reference sequence). In DNA, the CDR3 is TGCGCCAGCAGTGGTTCGGCGGCTAGCGGCACCTACGAGCAGTACTTC. The encoded protein is CASSGSAASGTYEQYF.

A few counts support this clonotype. The chain employs TRBV28 and TRBJ2-7; no clear D. V lost 4 bases, J lost 4 bases, and 11 bases lay in between. The CDR3 totals 13 residues. Per the germline V gene, CDR1 is MDHEN and CDR2 is SYDVKM. Here the CDR3 reads CASSYPPKYEQYF. DNA of the CDR3: TGTGCCAGCAGTTACCCCCCCAAGTACGAGCAGTACTTC.

The chain couples TRBV28 to TRBJ1-2, with 8 bases lining up with TRBD1. The CDR3 runs to 14 residues. Trimming cost V 4 bases and J 8 bases; bases outside gene matches: 9. CDR1 is MDHEN, CDR2 SYDVKM, per germline. The CDR3 loop is CASSSGTGGRGYTF. In nucleotides, the CDR3 is TGTGCCAGCAGTTCCGGTACAGGGGGTCGAGGCTACACCTTC.

This clonotype was counted at least ten times. The chain uses TRBV11-2 and TRBJ1-6; a possible D gene is TRBD1 (5 bases). V lost 4 bases and J 7 bases, leaving 14 bases between the germline ends. Germline CDR1 is SGHAT and CDR2 is FQNNGV. This CDR3 has 15 amino acids. The CDR3 DNA reads as TGTGCCAGCAGCTCGGACAAGAGTCGGAATTCACCCCTCCACTTT. The encoded protein is CASSSDKSRNSPLHF. Filled out from reference TRBV11-2 and TRBJ1-6, the complete variable domain reads EAGVAQSPRYKIIEKRQSVAFWCNPISGHATLYWYQQILGQGPKLLIQFQNNGVVDDSQLPKDRFSAERLKGVDSTLKIQPAKLEDSAVYLCASSSDKSRNSPLHFGNGTRLTVT.

This clonotype has a count of ten or more. The genes are TRBV12-3 or TRBV12-4 and TRBJ2-3; 8 bases line up with TRBD1. After removal of 3 bases from V and 0 bases from J, the junction contained 5 bases not matched to a gene. This CDR3 region has 16 residues. Here the CDR3 DNA reads TGTGCCAGCAGTTTGGGACAGGCCACTAGCACAGATACGCAGTATTTT. This sequence encodes CASSLGQATSTDTQYF.

This clonotype showed up many times. The chain joins TRBV12-5 to TRBJ2-2; no reliable D call. Germline V CDR1 and CDR2: LGHNT, FRNRAP. V shed 5 bases and J shed 5 bases, with 6 bases lying between them. The CDR3 consists of 12 residues. CDR3 in DNA: TGTGCTAGTGGTCTGCTTACCGGGGAGCTGTTTTTT. Translating gives CASGLLTGELFF.

This clonotype was seen many times. The genes are TRBV6-1 and TRBJ2-3; D tentatively reads TRBD1 or TRBD2 (5 bases each). The CDR3 totals 14 residues. Trimming cost V 7 bases and J 1 base, with 12 bases left between them. Germline CDR1 and CDR2: MNHNS and SASEGT. CDR3 protein: CASNPGRRTDTQYF. CDR3 in DNA: TGTGCCAGCAACCCGGGACGGCGCACAGATACGCAGTATTTT.

The chain employs TRBV27 and TRBJ1-1, with D tentatively TRBD1 (5 bases). Trimming took 2 bases from V and 11 from J, leaving 9 bases between them. The CDR3 sequence is 11 residues long. Germline V gene sequence: CDR1 MNHEY, CDR2 SMNVEV (reference sequence). CDR3 coding DNA: TGTGCCAGCAGTTTAGCGGGACGGGCTTTCTTT. Residues: CASSLAGRAFF.

The chain links TRBV7-6 to TRBJ2-3; TRBD2 matches at 9 bases. Losses at the gene ends were 0 bases for V and 6 bases for J; bases not matched to a gene: 7. The germline V gene has CDR1 SGHVS and CDR2 FNYEAQ. The CDR3 loop spans 16 amino acids. The chain's CDR3 is CASSLALAGYMDTQYF. CDR3 bases: TGTGCCAGCAGCTTAGCCCTAGCGGGATATATGGATACGCAGTATTTT.

In its sample, this clonotype was seen many times. The chain uses TRBV6-1 and TRBJ2-1; 10 bases map to TRBD2. CDR3 length: 16 residues. The V gene's germline CDR1 is MNHNS and CDR2 SASEGT. Losses at the gene ends were 6 bases for V and 4 bases for J; bases not matched to a gene: 9. This chain's CDR3 is CASRDSGTSVYNEQFF. CDR3 coding DNA: TGTGCCAGCAGGGATTCCGGGACTAGCGTATACAATGAGCAGTTCTTC.

In its sample, this clonotype was seen many times. V gene TRBV27 combines with J gene TRBJ2-2; TRBD2 agrees at 14 bases. Per the germline V gene, CDR1 is MNHEY and CDR2 is SMNVEV (reference sequence). V lost 5 bases to trimming and J lost 4 bases; unmatched junction nucleotides: 9. This CDR3 is built from 18 residues. CDR3 sequence: CASSPRGGLAGGTGELFF. In nucleotides, the CDR3 is TGTGCCAGCAGTCCTCGGGGAGGACTAGCGGGAGGCACCGGGGAGCTGTTTTTT.

This clonotype was seen more than once but under ten times. This rearrangement joins TRBV4-1 to TRBJ2-7; a possible D gene is TRBD2 (5 bases). The CDR3 totals 15 residues. CDR1 and CDR2 from the germline V gene are MGHRA and YSYEKL. The V end was cut by 1 base, the J end by 4 bases, with 14 bases between. As DNA, the CDR3 is TGCGCCAGCAGCCAAGTTCCTATACGGGGATACGAGCAGTACTTC. Protein sequence: CASSQVPIRGYEQYF.

Many counts were recorded for this clonotype. The gene calls are TRBV5-4 and TRBJ2-3, with TRBD2 matching over 8 bases. The junction had 7 bases not matched to a gene; V was cut back by 7 bases and J by 0 bases. CDR1 is SGHNT and CDR2 is YYREEE in the germline V gene (reference sequence). CDR3 length: 15 amino acids. The CDR3 reads CASGVAGTSTDTQYF. Here the CDR3 DNA reads TGTGCCAGCGGCGTAGCGGGAACTAGCACAGATACGCAGTATTTT.

This clonotype has just a few counts. The J gene is TRBJ2-6, the V gene TRBV9, with 12 bases aligning to TRBD1. V shed 6 bases, J shed 0 bases, and the junction held 13 bases outside the gene matches. Looked up from germline, CDR1 is SGDLS and CDR2 is YYNGEE. The CDR3 consists of 20 residues. CDR3 in DNA: TGTGCCAGCACTGGCTTTACGGGACAGGGGGCGGACTCTGGGGCCAACGTCCTGACTTTC. This encodes CASTGFTGQGADSGANVLTF. Full variable domain (rest looked up from reference TRBV9 and TRBJ2-6): DSGVTQTPKHLITATGQRVTLRCSPRSGDLSVYWYQQSLDQGLQFLIQYYNGEERAKGNILERFSAQQFPDLHSELNLSSLELGDSALYFCASTGFTGQGADSGANVLTFGAGSRLTVL.

The CDR3 DNA reads TGTGCCACCAGCAGAGTGGCATTGCCTGGAAACACCATATATTTT. This translates into CATSRVALPGNTIYF. The chain links TRBV15 to TRBJ1-3; D not certain. Per the germline V gene, CDR1 is LNHNV and CDR2 is YYDKDF (reference sequence). V dropped 1 base and J dropped 2 bases, with 9 bases sitting between them. The CDR3 totals 15 residues. The variable domain in full, completed from reference TRBV15 and TRBJ1-3, reads DAMVIQNPRYQVTQFGKPVTLSCSQTLNHNVMYWYQQKSSQAPKLLFHYYDKDFNNEADTPDNFQSRRPNTSFCFLDIRSPGLGDTAMYLCATSRVALPGNTIYFGEGSWLTVV.

The chain is built from TRBV12-3 or TRBV12-4 and TRBJ2-1; possibly TRBD2 for D (5 bases). The CDR3 is 14 amino acids. Trimming stripped 5 bases from V and 10 bases from J, with 18 bases between. The CDR3 protein is CASSRHRGDTEQFF. CDR3 coding DNA: TGTGCCAGCAGTCGCCACCGGGGAGACACCGAGCAGTTCTTC.

V gene TRBV7-9 combines with J gene TRBJ2-3; 7 bases fit TRBD2. This CDR3 has 14 amino acids. Germline V gene sequence: CDR1 SEHNR, CDR2 FQNEAQ (reference sequence). V shed 7 bases, J shed 5 bases, and the junction held 9 bases outside the gene matches. CDR3 DNA: TGTGCCAGCAACCCGGGCGGGGGTCGAGATACGCAGTATTTT. As protein: CASNPGGGRDTQYF.

V is TRBV20-1 and J is TRBJ2-1; the match to TRBD2 covers 14 bases. Trimming removed 3 bases from V and 9 bases from J; junction bases left unmatched: 10. The length of the CDR3 is 16 residues. Germline V gene sequence: CDR1 DFQATT, CDR2 SNEGSKA (reference sequence). The CDR3 region has the DNA TGCAGTGCTAGGGGACTAGCGGGAGAAAAAACTGGTGAGCAGTTCTTC. It specifies CSARGLAGEKTGEQFF.

Concerning this clonotype: Here the CDR3 omits its conserved ending phenylalanine or tryptophan, so a read error is the likely source. DNA of the CDR3: TGTGCCAGCAGTTTATCAGGGACCCAAGAGACCCAGTACCTC. Residues: CASSLSGTQETQYL. This chain uses TRBV27 with TRBJ2-5; D might be TRBD1 or TRBD2, each matching 5 bases. The V end lost 0 bases, the J end lost 1 base, and 6 bases lay between the germline ends. Germline assignment: CDR1 MNHEY and CDR2 SMNVEV (reference sequence). The CDR3 totals 14 residues.

The sample holds many counts of this clonotype. V gene TRBV6-1 combines with J gene TRBJ2-3; D remains ambiguous. Germline lookup yields CDR1 MNHNS and CDR2 SASEGT. The CDR3 spans 15 residues. V gave up 2 bases and J gave up 0 bases, with 9 bases separating them. CDR3 in DNA: TGTGCCAGCAGTGAAAGAGGCTTCAGCACAGATACGCAGTATTTT. It codes for CASSERGFSTDTQYF.

This chain joins TRBV4-1 and TRBJ2-7; 11 bases map to TRBD2. Per germline, CDR1 MGHRA and CDR2 YSYEKL. This CDR3 is built from 18 residues. The ends lost 0 bases at V and 5 bases at J; junction bases unmatched: 12. The CDR3 coding sequence is TGCGCCAGCAGCCAAGACATCGTAAGGCTAGCGGGAGGTAACGAGCAGTACTTC. Amino acids: CASSQDIVRLAGGNEQYF.

CDR3 amino acids: CASSQGGVDGQPQHF. The CDR3 DNA reads as TGTGCCAGCAGCCAAGGGGGGGTTGATGGACAGCCCCAGCATTTT. V gene TRBV4-2 combines with J gene TRBJ1-5; TRBD1 might be the D (5 bases). Germline CDR1 LGHNA, CDR2 YNFKEQ. The CDR3 sequence is 15 residues long. V dropped 1 base and J dropped 7 bases, with 14 bases sitting between them.

This clonotype was seen more than once but under ten times. V usage is TRBV6-2 or TRBV6-3 and J usage is TRBJ1-2, with 7 bases identical to TRBD1. The CDR3 has 14 amino acids. CDR1 is MNHEY, CDR2 SVGEGT, per germline. Unmatched junction bases numbered 11, after V lost 5 bases and J lost 8 bases. This CDR3 reads CASSERVGGKGYTF. The CDR3 nucleotides are TGTGCCAGCAGTGAACGGGTAGGGGGCAAAGGCTACACCTTC.